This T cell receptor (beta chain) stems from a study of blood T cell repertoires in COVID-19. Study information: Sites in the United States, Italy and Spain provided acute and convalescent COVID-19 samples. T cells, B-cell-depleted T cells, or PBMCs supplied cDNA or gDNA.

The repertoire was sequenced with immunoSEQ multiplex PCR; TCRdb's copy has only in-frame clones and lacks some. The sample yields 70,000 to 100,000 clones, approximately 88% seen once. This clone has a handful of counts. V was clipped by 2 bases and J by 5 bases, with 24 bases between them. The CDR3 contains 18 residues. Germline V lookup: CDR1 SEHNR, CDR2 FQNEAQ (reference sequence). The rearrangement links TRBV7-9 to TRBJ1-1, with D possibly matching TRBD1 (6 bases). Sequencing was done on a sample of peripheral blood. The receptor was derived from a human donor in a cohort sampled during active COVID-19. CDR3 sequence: CASSLREVARGYGTEAFF. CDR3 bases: TGTGCCAGCAGCTTACGGGAGGTTGCCAGGGGCTATGGTACTGAAGCTTTCTTT.